This TCR beta chain was identified during a study of cytomegalovirus exposure and HLA in healthy donors. General observations from the study: The only immune exposure information that was available was CMV serostatus. HLA-A and HLA-B allele assignments for most subjects were reportedly predicted accurately using TCR beta sequences. HLA alleles were associated with around 17,000 TCR beta sequences in a later analysis at 0.05 false discovery rate. In an earlier analysis, most TCR beta V segments were productive about 90% or about 30% of the time.

The PCR used 60 Vbeta and 13 Jbeta primers. TCRdb's copy holds only in-frame clones and misses some; the assay was immunoSEQ multiplex PCR. The table includes nearly 200,000 clones, 70% to 85% detected once. In regard to this clone: The antigen remains undetermined.

The TCR was taken from a boy aged 2 to 10 in good health and CMV-seronegative. Sample: PBMCs.

The CDR3 DNA sequence: TGCGCCAGCAGTCTGACCTCGGGGGGGCCCGATACGCAGTATTTT. Residues: CASSLTSGGPDTQYF. The rearrangement uses TRBV4-3 and TRBJ2-3; TRBD2 aligns across 8 bases. In germline, CDR1 is LGHNA, CDR2 YSLEER. The CDR3 totals 15 residues. Trimming cost V 6 bases and J 6 bases; bases outside gene matches: 11.